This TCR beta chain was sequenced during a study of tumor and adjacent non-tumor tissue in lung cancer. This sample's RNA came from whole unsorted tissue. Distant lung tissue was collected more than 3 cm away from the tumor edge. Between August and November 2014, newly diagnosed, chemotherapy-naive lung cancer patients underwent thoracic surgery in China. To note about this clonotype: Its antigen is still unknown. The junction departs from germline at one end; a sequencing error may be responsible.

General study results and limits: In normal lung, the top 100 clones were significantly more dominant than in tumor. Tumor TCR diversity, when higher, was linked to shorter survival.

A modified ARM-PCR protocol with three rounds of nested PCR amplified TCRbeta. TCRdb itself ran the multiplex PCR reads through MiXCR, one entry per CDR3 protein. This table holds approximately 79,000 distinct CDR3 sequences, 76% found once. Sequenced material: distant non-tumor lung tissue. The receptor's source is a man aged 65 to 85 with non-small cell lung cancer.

CDR3 in amino acids: CASCEGTGKAFF. The CDR3 DNA sequence: TGCGCCAGCTGTGAGGGAACAGGGAAGGCTTTCTTT. The rearrangement joins TRBV10-2 to TRBJ1-1, with D tentatively TRBD1 (6 bases). Germline V gene lookup returns CDR1 WSHSY and CDR2 SAAADI. The CDR3 has 12 residues.